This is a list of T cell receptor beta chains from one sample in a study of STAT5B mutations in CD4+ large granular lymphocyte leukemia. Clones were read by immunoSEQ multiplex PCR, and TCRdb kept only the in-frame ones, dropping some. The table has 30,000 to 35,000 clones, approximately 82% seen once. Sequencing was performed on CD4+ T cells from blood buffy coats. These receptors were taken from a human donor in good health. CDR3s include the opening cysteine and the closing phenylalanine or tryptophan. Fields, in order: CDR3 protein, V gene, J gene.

CASSRGYGTDTQYF,TRBV4-1,TRBJ2-3
CASSPEPSSYEQYF,TRBV11-2,TRBJ2-7
CASSFGTAGIQYF,TRBV7-9,TRBJ2-4
CASSDYQGTGDYGYTF,TRBV7-8,TRBJ1-2
CASSMGQRQTQYF,TRBV5-1,TRBJ2-5
CASSYSNQPQHF,TRBV7-2,TRBJ1-5
CASSLWRSVTGELFF,TRBV11-2,TRBJ2-2
CASSVRVSEAFF,TRBV6-6,TRBJ1-1
CASSYRDTAANYGYTF,TRBV5-8,TRBJ1-2
CASSWGAEGVGGYTF,TRBV6-4,TRBJ1-2
CASRMSGHGGYTF,TRBV6-5,TRBJ1-2
CASSDRPGTEAFF,TRBV10-1,TRBJ1-1
CASSQVAPQHTYGYTF,TRBV4-1,TRBJ1-2
CASSFQGGTDTQYF,TRBV5-4,TRBJ2-3
CASSPVSDISYEQYF,TRBV7-3,TRBJ2-7
CASSPLGSGSNTGELFF,TRBV18,TRBJ2-2
CASGYRGGHEQYF,TRBV28,TRBJ2-7
CSVVWAGSSYEQYF,TRBV29-1,TRBJ2-7
CASSSRSSSYNEQFF,TRBV11-3,TRBJ2-1
CASSLAGLGKQETQYF,TRBV5-1,TRBJ2-5
CASSGHRGRSYNEQFF,TRBV25-1,TRBJ2-1
CASNQGFSYNEQFF,TRBV2,TRBJ2-1
CASSPGTFANTGELFF,TRBV9,TRBJ2-2
CASSEPRDYEQYF,TRBV2,TRBJ2-7
CASSPLPGQGQSGANVLTF,TRBV4-2,TRBJ2-6
CASSILDTQYF,TRBV19,TRBJ2-3
CASSPLAGSIDTQYF,TRBV11-3,TRBJ2-3
CASSVVVGEGTDEQFF,TRBV9,TRBJ2-1
CASSGTPVGYGYTF,TRBV11-3,TRBJ1-2
CATSRDVRAGANVLTF,TRBV15,TRBJ2-6
CASSAWTDQPQHF,TRBV18,TRBJ1-5
CASSLAAQGVVETQYF,TRBV7-2,TRBJ2-5
CASSPGQGAFVAFF,TRBV6-1,TRBJ1-1
CASSPLFGGSPSYEQYF,TRBV18,TRBJ2-7
CASSPDVGRPAGELFF,TRBV7-2,TRBJ2-2
CASGTGAYEQYF,TRBV19,TRBJ2-7
CAIRDQPGSANTEAFF,TRBV10-3,TRBJ1-1
CASNQWGSNQPQHF,TRBV5-6,TRBJ1-5
CASSSRGLGETQYF,TRBV19,TRBJ2-5
CASSSLRGEETQYF,TRBV13,TRBJ2-5
CASSPSLDRYEQYF,TRBV18,TRBJ2-7
CASSYGGGRGDTQYF,TRBV7-3,TRBJ2-3
CASSLGNTGELFF,TRBV7-2,TRBJ2-2
CASRQGPNQPQHF,TRBV6-1,TRBJ1-5
CASSLELSTNEKLFF,TRBV7-9,TRBJ1-4
CASSLRQGTFYGYTF,TRBV5-6,TRBJ1-2
CATSRPTGTSYNEQFF,TRBV15,TRBJ2-1
CASSLTGNTEAFF,TRBV18,TRBJ1-1
CASSKVRGDRGAYEQYF,TRBV21-1,TRBJ2-7
CATSREHRSGANILTF,TRBV15,TRBJ2-6
CASSDRGRGFNQPQHF,TRBV10-2,TRBJ1-5
CASIFDNTGELFF,TRBV6-6,TRBJ2-2
CASSLGLAGTEEQFF,TRBV5-1,TRBJ2-1
CASSFGTRLIFF,TRBV19,TRBJ2-1
CASSLALGIGRNTEAFF,TRBV7-9,TRBJ1-1
CSTDRGQETQYF,TRBV29-1,TRBJ2-5